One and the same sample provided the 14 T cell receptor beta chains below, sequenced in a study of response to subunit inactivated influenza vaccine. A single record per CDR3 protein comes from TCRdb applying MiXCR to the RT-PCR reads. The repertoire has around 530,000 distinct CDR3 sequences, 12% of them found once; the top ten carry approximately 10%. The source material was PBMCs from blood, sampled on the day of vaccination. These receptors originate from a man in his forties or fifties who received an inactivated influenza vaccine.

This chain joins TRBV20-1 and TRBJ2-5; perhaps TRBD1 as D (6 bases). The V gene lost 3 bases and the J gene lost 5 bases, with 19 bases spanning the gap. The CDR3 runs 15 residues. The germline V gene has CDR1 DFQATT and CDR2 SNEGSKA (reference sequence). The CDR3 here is CSARTLYGTGETQYF. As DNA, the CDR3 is TGCAGTGCTAGGACCCTTTATGGAACAGGGGAGACCCAGTACTTC.

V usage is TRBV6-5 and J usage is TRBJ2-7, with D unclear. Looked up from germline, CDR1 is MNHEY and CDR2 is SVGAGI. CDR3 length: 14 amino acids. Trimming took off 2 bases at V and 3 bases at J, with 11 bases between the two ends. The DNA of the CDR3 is TGTGCCAGCAGTTACGGACCGGCTGACTACGAGCAGTACTTC. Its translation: CASSYGPADYEQYF.

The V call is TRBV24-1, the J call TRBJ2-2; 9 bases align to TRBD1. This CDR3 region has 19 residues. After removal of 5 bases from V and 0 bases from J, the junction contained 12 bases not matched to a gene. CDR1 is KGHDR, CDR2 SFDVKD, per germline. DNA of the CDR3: TGTGCCACCAGTGGCCTGGGAGACAGGGGGAACGCGAACACCGGGGAGCTGTTTTTT. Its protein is CATSGLGDRGNANTGELFF.

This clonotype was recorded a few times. Here the CDR3 DNA reads TGTGCCAGCAGCCTTATACCGGGACTAGCGGGAGGCTACAATGAGCAGTTCTTC. Translation gives CASSLIPGLAGGYNEQFF. The chain is built from TRBV11-1 and TRBJ2-1; 15 bases match TRBD2. J was trimmed by 3 bases and V by 5 bases; bases with no gene match: 8. Germline V gene sequence: CDR1 SGHAT, CDR2 FQDESV (reference sequence). The CDR3 length is 18 residues.

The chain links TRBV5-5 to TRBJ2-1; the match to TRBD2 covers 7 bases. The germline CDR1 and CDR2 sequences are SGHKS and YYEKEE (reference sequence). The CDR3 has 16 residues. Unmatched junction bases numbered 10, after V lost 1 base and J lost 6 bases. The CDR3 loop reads CASSLTVSGGSNEQFF. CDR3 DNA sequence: TGTGCCAGCAGCTTGACTGTGTCGGGAGGATCCAATGAGCAGTTCTTC.

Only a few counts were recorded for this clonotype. The CDR3 is CASSQGTGVTGELFF. The CDR3 nucleotides are TGTGCCAGCAGCCAGGGGACAGGGGTGACCGGGGAGCTGTTTTTT. This sequence joins TRBV9 and TRBJ2-2; 10 nucleotides align to TRBD1. V trimming: 4 bases; J trimming: 5 bases; junction bases outside the gene matches: 5. This CDR3 spans 15 amino acids. Germline V gene lookup returns CDR1 SGDLS and CDR2 YYNGEE.

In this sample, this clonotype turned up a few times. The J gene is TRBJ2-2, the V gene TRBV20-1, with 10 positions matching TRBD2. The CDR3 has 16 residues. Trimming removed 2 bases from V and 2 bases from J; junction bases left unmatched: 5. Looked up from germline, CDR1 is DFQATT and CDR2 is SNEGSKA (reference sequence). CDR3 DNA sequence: TGCAGTGCTAGATCTAGCGGGAGTTTAAACACCGGGGAGCTGTTTTTT. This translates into CSARSSGSLNTGELFF.

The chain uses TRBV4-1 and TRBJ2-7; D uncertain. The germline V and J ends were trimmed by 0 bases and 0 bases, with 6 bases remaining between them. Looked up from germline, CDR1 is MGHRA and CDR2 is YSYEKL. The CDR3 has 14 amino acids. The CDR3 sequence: CASSQEGISYEQYF. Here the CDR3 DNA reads TGCGCCAGCAGCCAAGAGGGGATCTCCTACGAGCAGTACTTC.

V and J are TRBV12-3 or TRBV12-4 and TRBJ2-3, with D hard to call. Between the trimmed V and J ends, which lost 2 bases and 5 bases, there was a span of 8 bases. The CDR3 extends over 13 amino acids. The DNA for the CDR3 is TGTGCCAGCAGTTTAAGGGTCGTAGATACGCAGTATTTT. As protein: CASSLRVVDTQYF.

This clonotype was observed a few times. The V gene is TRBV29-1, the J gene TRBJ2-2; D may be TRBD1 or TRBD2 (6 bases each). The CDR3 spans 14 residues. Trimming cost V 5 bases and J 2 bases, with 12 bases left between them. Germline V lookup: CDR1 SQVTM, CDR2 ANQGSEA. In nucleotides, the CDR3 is TGCAGCGTTAGAGGGGGACTTAACACCGGGGAGCTGTTTTTT. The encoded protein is CSVRGGLNTGELFF.

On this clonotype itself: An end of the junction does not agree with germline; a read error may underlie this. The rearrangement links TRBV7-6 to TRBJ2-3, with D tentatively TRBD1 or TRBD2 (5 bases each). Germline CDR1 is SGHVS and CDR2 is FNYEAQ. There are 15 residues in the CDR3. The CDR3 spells CAGSLDGGLTDTQYF. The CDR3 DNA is TGTGCCGGCAGCTTAGATGGGGGTCTCACAGATACGCAGTATTTT. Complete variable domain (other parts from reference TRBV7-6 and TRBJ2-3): GAGVSQSPRYKVTKRGQDVALRCDPISGHVSLYWYRQALGQGPEFLTYFNYEAQQDKSGLPNDRFSAERPEGSISTLTIQRTEQRDSAMYRCAGSLDGGLTDTQYFGPGTRLTVL.

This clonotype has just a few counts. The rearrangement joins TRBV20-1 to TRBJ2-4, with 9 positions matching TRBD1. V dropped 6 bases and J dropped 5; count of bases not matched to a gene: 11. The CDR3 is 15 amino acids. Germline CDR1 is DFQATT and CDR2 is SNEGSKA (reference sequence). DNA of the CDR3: TGCAGTGCAAAACTGACAGGGGGTCCTCAAAACATTCAGTACTTC. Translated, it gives CSAKLTGGPQNIQYF.

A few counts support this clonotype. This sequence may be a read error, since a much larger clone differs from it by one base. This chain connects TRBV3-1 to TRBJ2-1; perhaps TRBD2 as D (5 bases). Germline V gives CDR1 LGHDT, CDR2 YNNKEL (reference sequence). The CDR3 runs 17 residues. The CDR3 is CTSSISQTGNWLNEQFF. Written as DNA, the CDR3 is TGTACCAGCAGCATCTCTCAGACGGGGAATTGGCTAAATGAGCAGTTCTTC.

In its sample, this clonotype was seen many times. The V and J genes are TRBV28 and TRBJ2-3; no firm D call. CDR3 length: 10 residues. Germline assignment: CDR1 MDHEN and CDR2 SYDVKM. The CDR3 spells CAKCTDTQYF. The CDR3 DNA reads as TGTGCAAAATGCACAGATACGCAGTATTTT.